This T cell receptor (beta chain) was recovered during a study of T cells expressing NK-cell markers (dated by TCRdb to the early 2020s). About the study as a whole: Three sorted T-cell subsets (CD3+CD56+NKG2C+, CD3+CD56+NKG2C- and CD3+CD56-NKG2C+) from several donors had their TCR beta-chain repertoires profiled. Among the eight sequenced donors, seven were HCMV-seropositive and one was HCMV-seronegative. The study sequenced eight donors, all healthy volunteers chosen at random: three men and five women. Sequencing of the libraries produced 2 x 150 bp reads on Illumina HiSeq 2000/2500, MiSeq or NextSeq. The investigation overall reported the following: In more than 5 donors, the dominant CD3+CD56+NKG2C+ clonotypes ranked among the top 10 CD8+ clonotypes, making up roughly 1.0-8% of CD8+ T cells. It remained unclear whether the expanded NKG2C-expressing T cell clones were specific for HCMV antigens. Those dominant clonotypes were again the most abundant among CD3+CD56-NKG2C+ cells in a few donors, at roughly 25-65%.

The CDR3 numbers 15 residues from cysteine through phenylalanine. The record lacks a DNA sequence. A commercial ELISA kit detecting HCMV-specific IgG in serum was used to determine HCMV serostatus. Ficoll density gradient centrifugation was used to isolate peripheral blood mononuclear cells from blood. As concerns this clonotype: Its specific antigen is unknown.

This sample was sequenced with an Illumina HiSeq 2000. The TCR beta cDNA libraries were made using 5'RACE template switching, a step that added both a universal primer site and unique molecular identifiers. Priming for cDNA synthesis came from the TCR beta constant segment, and two successive PCR amplification steps followed. On the study's bioinformatics: MIGEC handled demultiplexing of the reads and grouping by UMI, while MiTCR was used to assemble and quantify clonotypes. To exclude erroneous sequences, any TCR cDNA sequence not supported by at least two reads was discarded. The tcR package was used for downstream repertoire analysis, and clonotypes were matched between fractions using CDR3 nucleotide sequence together with V segment. VDJmatch was used to annotate antigen specificity against VDJdb, with one amino acid substitution in CDR3 permitted. After reprocessing by TCRdb, each CDR3 protein sequence is one entry, and no DNA is given. These V and J calls rely on TCRdb rather than the paper's analysis. This sample's table has entries for 550,000 or so distinct CDR3 sequences. Together, the top ten hold approximately 3.6% of the sample.

The V and J segments used are TRBV12-3 or TRBV12-4 and TRBJ2-4; the TCRdb call, TRBD2, lacks DNA for checking. Sequencing was done on a sample of blood T cells: a sorted CD56 or NKG2C T cell subset, CD4+ or CD8+ T cells, or bulk PBMC T cells (not recorded which). The sequence derives from a young man in good health. Donor details come from another sample of the same person, matched by shared clones. The CDR3 region reads CASKTGPSPKNIQYF.